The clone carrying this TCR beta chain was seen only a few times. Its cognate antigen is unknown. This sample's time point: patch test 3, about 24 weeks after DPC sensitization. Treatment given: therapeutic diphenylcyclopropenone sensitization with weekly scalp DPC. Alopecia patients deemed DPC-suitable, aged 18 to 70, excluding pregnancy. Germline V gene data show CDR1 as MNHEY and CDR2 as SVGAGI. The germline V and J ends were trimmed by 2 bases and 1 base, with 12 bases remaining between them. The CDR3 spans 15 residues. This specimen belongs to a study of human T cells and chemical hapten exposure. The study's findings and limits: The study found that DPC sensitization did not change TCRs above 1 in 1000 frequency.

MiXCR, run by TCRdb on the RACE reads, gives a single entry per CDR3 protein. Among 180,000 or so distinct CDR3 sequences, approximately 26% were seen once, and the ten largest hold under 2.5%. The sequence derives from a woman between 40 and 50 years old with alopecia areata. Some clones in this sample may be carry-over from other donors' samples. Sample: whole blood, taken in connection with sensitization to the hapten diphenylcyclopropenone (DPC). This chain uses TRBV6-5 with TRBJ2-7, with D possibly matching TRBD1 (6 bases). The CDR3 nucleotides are TGTGCCAGCAGTTACACCCTTGGACAGTCCTACGAGCAGTACTTC. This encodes CASSYTLGQSYEQYF.